The T cell receptor beta chain under discussion was sequenced for a study of blood T cells in healthy people across ages. Findings and caveats of the study: Older age went with lower TCR beta diversity per million T cells, in a roughly linear way. Unsorted PBMCs ruled out conclusive naive versus antigen-experienced comparison.

This clonotype was detected only a few times. What it binds is not known. Germline lookup yields CDR1 MNHNS and CDR2 SASEGT. This CDR3 contains 12 residues. V was shortened by 8 bases and J by 6 bases, with 13 bases between the two germline ends. It was with a sample-barcoded 5' primer and a J-beta primer mix that a second PCR of roughly 7 to 12 cycles was run. Using its own MiXCR run on the 5' RACE reads, TCRdb lists one record per CDR3 protein. The data show fewer than 1,000,000 distinct CDR3 sequences, around half seen once. This TCR came from a man older than 75 in good health. The source material was blood. The rearrangement joins TRBV6-1 to TRBJ1-2; maybe TRBD1 (5 bases). In nucleotides, the CDR3 is TGTGCCAGCGCAAGGACGGGGGATGGCTACACCTTC. As protein: CASARTGDGYTF.